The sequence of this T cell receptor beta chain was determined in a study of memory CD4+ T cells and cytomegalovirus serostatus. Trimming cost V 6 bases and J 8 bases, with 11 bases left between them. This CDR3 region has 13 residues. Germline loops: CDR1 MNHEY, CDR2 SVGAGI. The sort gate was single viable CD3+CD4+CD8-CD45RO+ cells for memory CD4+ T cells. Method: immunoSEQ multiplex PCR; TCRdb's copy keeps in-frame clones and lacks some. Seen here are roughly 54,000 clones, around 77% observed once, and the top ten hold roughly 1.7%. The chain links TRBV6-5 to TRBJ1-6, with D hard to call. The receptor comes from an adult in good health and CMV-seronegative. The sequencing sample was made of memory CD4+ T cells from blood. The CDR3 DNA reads TGTGCCAGCAGCCGACCGGGTGATTCACCCCTCCACTTT. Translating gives CASSRPGDSPLHF.